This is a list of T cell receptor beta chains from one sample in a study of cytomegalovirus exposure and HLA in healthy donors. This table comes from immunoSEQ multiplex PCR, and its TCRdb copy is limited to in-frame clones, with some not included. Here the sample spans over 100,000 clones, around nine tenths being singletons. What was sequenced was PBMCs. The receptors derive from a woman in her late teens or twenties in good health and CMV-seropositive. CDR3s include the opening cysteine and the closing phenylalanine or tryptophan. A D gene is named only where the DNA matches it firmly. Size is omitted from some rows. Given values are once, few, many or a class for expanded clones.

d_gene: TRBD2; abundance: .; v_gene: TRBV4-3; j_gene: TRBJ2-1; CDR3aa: CASSSRTSGSSYNEQFF; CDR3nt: TGCGCCAGCAGCTCCCGGACTAGCGGAAGCTCCTACAATGAGCAGTTCTTC
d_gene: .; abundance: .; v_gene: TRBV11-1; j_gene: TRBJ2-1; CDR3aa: CASSPEPGDNEQFF; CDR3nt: TGTGCCAGCAGCCCTGAGCCAGGGGACAATGAGCAGTTCTTC
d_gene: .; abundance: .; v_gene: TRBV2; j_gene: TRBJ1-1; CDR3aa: CASRDTEAFF; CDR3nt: TGTGCCAGCCGGGACACTGAAGCTTTCTTT
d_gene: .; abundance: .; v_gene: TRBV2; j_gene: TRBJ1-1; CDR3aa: CASSAGGTAEAFF; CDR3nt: TGTGCCAGCAGTGCAGGCGGGACCGCCGAAGCTTTCTTT
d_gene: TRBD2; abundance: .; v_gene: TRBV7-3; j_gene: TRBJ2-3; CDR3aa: CASSLLAGKGDTQYF; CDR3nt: TGTGCCAGCAGCTTGTTAGCGGGGAAGGGGGATACGCAGTATTTT
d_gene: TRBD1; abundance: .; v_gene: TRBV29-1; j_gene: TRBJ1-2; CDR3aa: CSVEADRTLSGHGHTF; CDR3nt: TGCAGCGTTGAAGCGGACAGGACTCTCTCGGGGCATGGCCACACCTTC
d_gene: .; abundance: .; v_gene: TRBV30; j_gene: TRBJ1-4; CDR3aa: CAWSFRLGGDEKLFF; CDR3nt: TGTGCCTGGAGCTTTCGGCTGGGTGGAGATGAAAAACTGTTTTTT
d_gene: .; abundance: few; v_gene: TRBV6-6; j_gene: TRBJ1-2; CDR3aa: CASNQGSGYTF; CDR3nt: TGTGCCAGCAACCAGGGATCTGGCTACACCTTC
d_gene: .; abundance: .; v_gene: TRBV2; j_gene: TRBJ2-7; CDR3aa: CASSPSTDEQYF; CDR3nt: TGTGCCAGCAGTCCAAGCACCGACGAGCAGTACTTC
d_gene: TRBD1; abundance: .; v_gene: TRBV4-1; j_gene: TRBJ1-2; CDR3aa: CASSPIGQGAKGYTF; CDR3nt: TGCGCCAGCAGCCCCATAGGACAGGGGGCGAAAGGCTACACCTTC